The 25 T cell receptor beta chains below come from one sample, sequenced in a study of T cells in Graves' hyperthyroidism and ophthalmopathy. The source material, RNA transcripts, was used to amplify TCR beta CDR3 regions. During a first-round RT-PCR of the TCR CDR3, the HTBI primer set was used. MiXCR was run by TCRdb on the multiplex PCR reads, yielding one entry per CDR3 protein. The sample includes roughly 510,000 distinct CDR3 sequences, roughly 45% of them seen just once. The sample was peripheral blood or thyroid tissue (not recorded which). Source of these receptors: an adult woman with Graves' disease, either hyperthyroidism or ophthalmopathy (not recorded which).

This clonotype was seen ten or more times. The chain joins TRBV20-1 to TRBJ2-5; 11 positions match TRBD2. Unmatched junction bases numbered 11, after V lost 2 bases and J lost 6 bases. The CDR3 totals 16 residues. The germline CDR1 and CDR2 sequences are DFQATT and SNEGSKA (reference sequence). The CDR3 region is CSARNTLAGGLKTQYF. As DNA, the CDR3 is TGCAGTGCTAGAAATACTTTAGCGGGAGGGCTAAAGACCCAGTACTTC.

The rearrangement links TRBV5-1 to TRBJ1-2; D remains unclear. This CDR3 is built from 13 residues. Germline V lookup: CDR1 SGHRS, CDR2 YFSETQ. V lost 4 bases and J lost 8, with 15 bases in between. This CDR3 reads CASSLGREAGYTF. The CDR3 coding sequence is TGCGCCAGCAGCCTAGGAAGGGAGGCAGGCTACACCTTC.

This clonotype was recorded a few times. The chain links TRBV5-1 to TRBJ1-1; D not certain. Germline CDR1 and CDR2: SGHRS and YFSETQ. V lost 0 bases, J lost 12 bases, and 9 bases lay in between. The CDR3 extends over 11 amino acids. Written as DNA, the CDR3 is TGCGCCAGCAGCTTGGGCGACGGGCCTTTCTTT. This codes for CASSLGDGPFF.

The V and J genes are TRBV20-1 and TRBJ2-7; D not certain. V lost 2 bases, J lost 0 bases, and 8 bases lay in between. Per the germline V gene, CDR1 is DFQATT and CDR2 is SNEGSKA (reference sequence). This CDR3 is 13 amino acids long. The CDR3 spells CSARQISSYEQYF. CDR3 coding DNA: TGCAGTGCTAGACAGATCAGCTCCTACGAGCAGTACTTC.

The rearrangement joins TRBV14 to TRBJ1-1; TRBD1 aligns across 7 bases. V shed 1 base and J 3 bases; nucleotides not matched to a gene: 5. The germline V gene has CDR1 SGHDN and CDR2 FVKESK. The CDR3 sequence is 15 residues long. The CDR3 DNA reads as TGTGCCAGCAGCCAAGTATGGCAGGGGGACACTGAAGCTTTCTTT. Translating it yields CASSQVWQGDTEAFF.

The gene calls are TRBV29-1 and TRBJ2-7; D gene ambiguous. There are 12 residues in the CDR3. The germline CDR1 and CDR2 sequences are SQVTM and ANQGSEA. Trimming left V 8 bases short and J 0 bases short, with 11 bases between. CDR3 in amino acids: CSLGGRSYEQYF. CDR3 DNA: TGCAGCTTAGGCGGACGCTCCTACGAGCAGTACTTC.

A word on this clonotype: It is likely a read error, because the conserved phenylalanine at the end of the CDR3 is missing. The limits of the CDR3 on the DNA are not certain, so only TCRdb's listed CDR3 is given. This chain uses TRBV29-1 with TRBJ2-2; the table gives TRBD1 as D, unverified against the DNA. Termini included, the CDR3 measures 11 amino acids. In germline, CDR1 is SQVTM, CDR2 ANQGSEA. Here the CDR3 reads CSVEGGQGQIY.

This sequence joins TRBV10-3 and TRBJ1-6; TRBD1 aligns across 7 bases. CDR1 ENHRY and CDR2 SYGVKD come from the germline V gene. Trimming took 6 bases from V and 10 from J; bases not matched to a gene: 9. CDR3 length: 14 residues. Here the CDR3 DNA reads TGTGCCATCAGAGCCGGGACAGTGGGATCACCCCTCCACTTT. This translates into CAIRAGTVGSPLHF.

V and J are TRBV29-1 and TRBJ2-1; TRBD1 might be the D (5 bases). Between the trimmed V and J ends, which lost 7 bases and 2 bases, there was a span of 9 bases. Germline V gene sequence: CDR1 SQVTM, CDR2 ANQGSEA. CDR3 length equals 12 residues. In DNA, the CDR3 is TGCAGCGCTGCGGACACCTACAATGAGCAGTTCTTC. It translates to CSAADTYNEQFF.

The chain combines TRBV10-3 with TRBJ2-5, with D maybe TRBD2 (6 bases). Germline loops: CDR1 ENHRY, CDR2 SYGVKD. The CDR3 sequence is 18 residues long. The ends were cut back, 2 bases at V and 0 bases at J, with 19 bases in the middle. For the CDR3, the DNA is TGTGCCATCAGTGAGCGGGCTCCATTGGGGGGAAACCAAGAGACCCAGTACTTC. Translation: CAISERAPLGGNQETQYF.

This clonotype has a count of ten or more. The chain combines TRBV20-1 with TRBJ1-1, with 7 bases matching TRBD1. The CDR3 extends over 15 amino acids. CDR1 is DFQATT, CDR2 SNEGSKA, per germline (reference sequence). The ends lost 5 bases at V and 1 base at J; junction bases unmatched: 10. The CDR3 loop reads CSASAAGGANTEAFF. CDR3 coding DNA: TGCAGTGCTTCGGCCGCAGGGGGAGCGAACACTGAAGCTTTCTTT.

This chain joins TRBV25-1 and TRBJ2-7; the D gene is possibly TRBD1 (6 bases). Trimming left V 5 bases short and J 3 bases short, with 14 bases between. CDR1 and CDR2 from the germline V gene are MGHDK and SYGVNS. CDR3 length: 14 amino acids. For the CDR3, the DNA is TGTGCCAGCAGTCACTACAGGGTTAGCTACGAGCAGTACTTC. This sequence encodes CASSHYRVSYEQYF.

The V gene is TRBV15, the J gene TRBJ1-5, with D hard to call. Germline V gene sequence: CDR1 LNHNV, CDR2 YYDKDF (reference sequence). Trimming pared 1 base from V and 6 bases from J, leaving 7 bases between. This CDR3 has 13 residues. This CDR3 is CATSRGSSQPQHF. In nucleotides, the CDR3 is TGTGCCACCAGCAGAGGAAGTAGTCAGCCCCAGCATTTT.

This sequence joins TRBV15 and TRBJ1-2, with 7 bases identical to TRBD1. The CDR3 runs 14 residues. The germline gives CDR1 LNHNV, CDR2 YYDKDF (reference sequence). The V segment lost 3 bases and the J segment 6 bases; nucleotides outside the gene matches: 7. CDR3 loop: CATSRGQKMDGYTF. The CDR3 DNA sequence: TGTGCCACCAGCAGGGGACAGAAAATGGATGGCTACACCTTC.

A note on this clonotype: One end of the junction is discordant with germline, which a read error may explain. The gene calls are TRBV5-1 and TRBJ2-6, with 7 bases matching TRBD1. The CDR3 is 13 residues long. From germline, CDR1 is SGHRS and CDR2 YFSETQ. The CDR3 region is CASSEAGGNVLTF. The CDR3 DNA reads TGCGCCAGCAGCGAGGCAGGGGGCAACGTCCTGACTTTC.

This clonotype has only a few counts. This may be a read error: a much more frequent sequence differs by one nucleotide. The V and J genes are TRBV6-1 and TRBJ1-5, with unresolved D. The CDR3 is 13 amino acids. Germline loops: CDR1 MNHNS, CDR2 SASEGT. The CDR3 is CAISEAHNQPQHF. CDR3 nucleotides: TGTGCCATCAGTGAAGCCCATAATCAGCCCCAGCATTTT.

This clonotype was seen more than once but under ten times. The chain is built from TRBV7-9 and TRBJ1-3, with D possibly matching TRBD1 (5 bases). The CDR3 spans 15 residues. CDR1 is SEHNR and CDR2 is FQNEAQ in the germline V gene (reference sequence). V lost 6 bases and J 0 bases, leaving 12 bases between the germline ends. The CDR3 sequence: CASSDSQGSGNTIYF. DNA of the CDR3: TGTGCCAGCAGTGACTCCCAGGGCTCTGGAAACACCATATATTTT.

The V gene is TRBV7-2, the J gene TRBJ2-7, with D perhaps TRBD1 (5 bases). The CDR3 runs 12 residues. Trimming removed 5 bases at V and 6 bases at J, with 11 bases between. CDR1 is SGHTA and CDR2 is FQGNSA in the germline V gene. The CDR3 region is CASSKDTVEQYF. DNA for the CDR3: TGTGCCAGCAGCAAGGACACGGTCGAGCAGTACTTC.

The chain combines TRBV29-1 with TRBJ1-1; D ambiguous. Germline assignment: CDR1 SQVTM and CDR2 ANQGSEA. The CDR3 is 11 residues long. The V gene lost 7 bases and the J gene lost 8 bases, with 14 bases spanning the gap. The CDR3, as DNA: TGCAGCGCTACCGGGAGGGCAGAAGCTTTCTTT. Translated: CSATGRAEAFF.

This clonotype was observed a few times. V and J are TRBV28 and TRBJ2-2; D might be TRBD2 (6 bases). The V and J ends lost 7 bases and 2 bases respectively, with 14 bases between them. Germline V gives CDR1 MDHEN, CDR2 SYDVKM. The CDR3 spans 15 residues. Here the CDR3 reads CASIRYGGNTGELFF. CDR3 coding DNA: TGTGCCAGCATCCGATACGGGGGAAACACCGGGGAGCTGTTTTTT.

Comment on this clonotype: Given the absence of the conserved phenylalanine or tryptophan at the CDR3 end, a read error is likely. The genes are TRBV5-4 and TRBJ1-2; the D gene is possibly TRBD1 (5 bases). The V gene lost 4 bases and the J gene lost 5 bases, with 15 bases spanning the gap. This CDR3 has 14 amino acids. The germline V gene encodes CDR1 SGHNT and CDR2 YYREEE (reference sequence). The DNA for the CDR3 is TGTGCCAGCAGCCCCTCAGGGTTGGGATATGGCTACACCCTC. Amino acid sequence: CASSPSGLGYGYTL.

V gene TRBV9 combines with J gene TRBJ2-5; D possibly corresponds to TRBD2 (7 bases). In germline, CDR1 is SGDLS, CDR2 YYNGEE. The V end was cut by 4 bases, the J end by 5 bases, with 21 bases between. The CDR3 runs 16 residues. The CDR3 sequence is CASSPREGGGRETQYF. CDR3 nucleotides: TGTGCCAGCAGCCCCCGTGAAGGGGGAGGGAGGGAGACCCAGTACTTC. The complete variable domain, with remaining parts taken from reference TRBV9 and TRBJ2-5, reads DSGVTQTPKHLITATGQRVTLRCSPRSGDLSVYWYQQSLDQGLQFLIQYYNGEERAKGNILERFSAQQFPDLHSELNLSSLELGDSALYFCASSPREGGGRETQYFGPGTRLLVL.

This clonotype came up once. The chain recombines TRBV20-1 with TRBJ1-2; D may be TRBD1 (6 bases). There are 15 residues in the CDR3. V lost 5 bases and J 2 bases, leaving 18 bases between the germline ends. Germline V lookup: CDR1 DFQATT, CDR2 SNEGSKA (reference sequence). The CDR3 coding sequence is TGCAGTGCTGGAGGGGGGGACGGACAGAACTATGGCTACACCTTC. Protein: CSAGGGDGQNYGYTF.

This clonotype was counted once. The rearrangement joins TRBV7-2 to TRBJ1-1; D gene unclear. Germline V gene sequence: CDR1 SGHTA, CDR2 FQGNSA. This CDR3 has 15 residues. V gave up 6 bases and J gave up 4 bases, with 18 bases separating them. The CDR3 region is CASSRTGLRSTEAFF. The CDR3 bases are TGTGCCAGCAGTCGAACCGGACTCAGAAGCACTGAAGCTTTCTTT.

This clonotype was seen ten or more times. The chain recombines TRBV7-2 with TRBJ1-2; perhaps TRBD1 as D (6 bases). The CDR3 totals 15 residues. The V gene's germline CDR1 is SGHTA and CDR2 FQGNSA. The germline V and J ends were trimmed by 2 bases and 3 bases, with 13 bases remaining between them. The CDR3 nucleotides are TGTGCCAGCAGCTTATCCAAGGGGGACTACTATGGCTACACCTTC. Translated: CASSLSKGDYYGYTF.